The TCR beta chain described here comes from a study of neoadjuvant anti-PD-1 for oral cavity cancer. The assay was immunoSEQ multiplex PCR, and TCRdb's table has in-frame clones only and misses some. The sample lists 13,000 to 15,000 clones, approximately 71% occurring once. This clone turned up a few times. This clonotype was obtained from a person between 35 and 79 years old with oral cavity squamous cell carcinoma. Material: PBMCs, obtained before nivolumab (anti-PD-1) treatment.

The CDR3 nucleotides are TGTGCCAGCAGCCAGGTGTCCGGGGAGCTGTTTTTT. It specifies CASSQVSGELFF. This chain joins TRBV4-2 and TRBJ2-2; D remains unclear. The CDR3 has 12 amino acids. Germline V gene lookup returns CDR1 LGHNA and CDR2 YNFKEQ. Trimming removed 3 bases at V and 6 bases at J, with 5 bases between.